Listed here are 3 T cell receptor beta chains from one sample, sequenced in a study of response to subunit inactivated influenza vaccine. One entry per CDR3 protein results from TCRdb running MiXCR on the RT-PCR reads. The data hold roughly 160,000 distinct CDR3 sequences, with 11% observed a single time. This specimen consisted of non-naive T cells sorted from PBMCs, obtained roughly 6 weeks after vaccination. Every receptor here comes from a man in his forties or fifties who received an inactivated influenza vaccine.

CDR3 nucleotides: TGTGCCAGCAGCGTAGGTCACTCCGCGAACACTGAAGCTTTCTTT. It translates to CASSVGHSANTEAFF. The chain links TRBV9 to TRBJ1-1; no definite D call. The germline V gene encodes CDR1 SGDLS and CDR2 YYNGEE. This CDR3 comprises 15 residues. The V and J ends lost 0 bases and 1 base respectively, with 10 bases between them.

The rearrangement joins TRBV19 to TRBJ1-5; D unresolved. There are 14 residues in the CDR3. V was trimmed by 1 base and J by 2 bases, leaving 6 bases between them. Germline V CDR1 and CDR2: LNHDA, SQIVND (reference sequence). The CDR3 sequence: CASSIATGNQPQHF. In DNA form, the CDR3 reads TGTGCCAGTAGTATAGCAACAGGCAATCAGCCCCAGCATTTT.

V and J are TRBV3-1 and TRBJ2-2, with D unclear. V gave up 0 bases and J gave up 0 bases, with 11 bases separating them. The CDR3 loop spans 17 amino acids. The germline CDR1 and CDR2 sequences are LGHDT and YNNKEL (reference sequence). As DNA, the CDR3 is TGTGCCAGCAGCCAAGATGAAAGTGGAGCGAACACCGGGGAGCTGTTTTTT. It is translated as CASSQDESGANTGELFF.